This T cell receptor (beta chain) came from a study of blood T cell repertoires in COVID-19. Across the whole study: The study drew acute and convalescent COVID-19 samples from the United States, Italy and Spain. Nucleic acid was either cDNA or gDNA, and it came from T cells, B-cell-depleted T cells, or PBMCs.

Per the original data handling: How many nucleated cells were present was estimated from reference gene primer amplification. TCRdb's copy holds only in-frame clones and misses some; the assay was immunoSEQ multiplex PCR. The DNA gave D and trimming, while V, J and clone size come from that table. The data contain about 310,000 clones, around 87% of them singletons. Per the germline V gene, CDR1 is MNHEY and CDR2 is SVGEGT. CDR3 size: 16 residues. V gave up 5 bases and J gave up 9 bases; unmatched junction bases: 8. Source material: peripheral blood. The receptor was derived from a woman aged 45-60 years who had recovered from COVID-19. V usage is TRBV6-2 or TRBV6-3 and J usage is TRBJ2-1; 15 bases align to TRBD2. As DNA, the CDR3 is TGTGCCAGCAGTAAGGGGACTAGCGGGAGGTGGATTGAGCAGTTCTTC. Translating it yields CASSKGTSGRWIEQFF.